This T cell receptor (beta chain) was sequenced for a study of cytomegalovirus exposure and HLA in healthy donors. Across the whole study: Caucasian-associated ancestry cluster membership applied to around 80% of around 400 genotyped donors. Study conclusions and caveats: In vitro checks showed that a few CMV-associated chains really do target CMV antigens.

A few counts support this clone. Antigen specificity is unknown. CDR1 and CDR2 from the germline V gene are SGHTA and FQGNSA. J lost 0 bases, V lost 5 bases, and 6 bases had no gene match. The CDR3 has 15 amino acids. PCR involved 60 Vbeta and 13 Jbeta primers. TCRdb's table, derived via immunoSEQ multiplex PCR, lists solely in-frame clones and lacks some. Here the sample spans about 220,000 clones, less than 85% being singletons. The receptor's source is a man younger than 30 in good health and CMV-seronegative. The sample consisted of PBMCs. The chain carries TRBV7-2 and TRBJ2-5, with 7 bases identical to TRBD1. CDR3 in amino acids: CASSRQGMYQETQYF. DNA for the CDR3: TGTGCCAGCAGCCGACAGGGAATGTACCAAGAGACCCAGTACTTC. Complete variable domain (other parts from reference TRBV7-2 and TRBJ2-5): GAGVSQSPSNKVTEKGKDVELRCDPISGHTALYWYRQSLGQGLEFLIYFQGNSAPDKSGLPSDRFSAERTGGSVSTLTIQRTQQEDSAVYLCASSRQGMYQETQYFGPGTRLLVL.